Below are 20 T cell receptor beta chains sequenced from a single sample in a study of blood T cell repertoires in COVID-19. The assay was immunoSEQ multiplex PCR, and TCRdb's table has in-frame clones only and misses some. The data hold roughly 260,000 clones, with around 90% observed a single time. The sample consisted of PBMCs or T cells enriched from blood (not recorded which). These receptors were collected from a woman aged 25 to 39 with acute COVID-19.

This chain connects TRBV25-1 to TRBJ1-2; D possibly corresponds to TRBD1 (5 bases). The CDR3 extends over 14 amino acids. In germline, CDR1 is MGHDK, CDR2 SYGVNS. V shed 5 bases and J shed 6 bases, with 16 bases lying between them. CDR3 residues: CASSQSGTVDGYTF. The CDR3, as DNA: TGTGCCAGCAGTCAGTCAGGGACTGTCGATGGCTACACCTTC.

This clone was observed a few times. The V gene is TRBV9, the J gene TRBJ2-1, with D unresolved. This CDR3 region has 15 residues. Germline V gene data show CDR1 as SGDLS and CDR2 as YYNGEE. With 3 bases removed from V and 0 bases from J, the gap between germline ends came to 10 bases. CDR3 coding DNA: TGTGCCAGCAGCGAGAGCCGGGTCTCCTACAATGAGCAGTTCTTC. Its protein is CASSESRVSYNEQFF. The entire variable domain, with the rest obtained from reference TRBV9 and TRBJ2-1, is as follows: DSGVTQTPKHLITATGQRVTLRCSPRSGDLSVYWYQQSLDQGLQFLIQYYNGEERAKGNILERFSAQQFPDLHSELNLSSLELGDSALYFCASSESRVSYNEQFFGPGTRLTVL.

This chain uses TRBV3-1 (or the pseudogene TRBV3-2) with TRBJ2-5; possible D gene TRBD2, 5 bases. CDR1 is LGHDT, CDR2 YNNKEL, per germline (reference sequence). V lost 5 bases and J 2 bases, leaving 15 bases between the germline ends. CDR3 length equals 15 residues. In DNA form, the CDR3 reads TGTGCCAGCAGCTACCCCGGAGGCGGGCAAGAGACCCAGTACTTC. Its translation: CASSYPGGGQETQYF.

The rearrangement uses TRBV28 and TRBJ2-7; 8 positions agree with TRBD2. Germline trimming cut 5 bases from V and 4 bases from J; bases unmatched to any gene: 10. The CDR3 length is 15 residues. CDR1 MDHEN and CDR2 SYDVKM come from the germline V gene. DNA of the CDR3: TGTGCCAGCAGTAACGGAGCGGGAGTAAGATACGAGCAGTACTTC. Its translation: CASSNGAGVRYEQYF.

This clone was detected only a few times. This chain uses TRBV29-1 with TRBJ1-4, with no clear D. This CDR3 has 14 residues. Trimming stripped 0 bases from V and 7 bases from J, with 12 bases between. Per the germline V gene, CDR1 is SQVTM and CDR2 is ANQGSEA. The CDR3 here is CSVEDRREGEKLFF. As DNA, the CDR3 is TGCAGCGTTGAAGATAGGAGGGAGGGTGAAAAACTGTTTTTT.

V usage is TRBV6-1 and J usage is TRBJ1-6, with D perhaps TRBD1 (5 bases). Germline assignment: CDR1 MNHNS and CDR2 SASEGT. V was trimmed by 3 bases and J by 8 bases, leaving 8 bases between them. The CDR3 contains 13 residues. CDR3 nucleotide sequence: TGTGCCAGCAGTGAGATACAGGATTCACCCCTCCACTTT. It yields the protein CASSEIQDSPLHF.

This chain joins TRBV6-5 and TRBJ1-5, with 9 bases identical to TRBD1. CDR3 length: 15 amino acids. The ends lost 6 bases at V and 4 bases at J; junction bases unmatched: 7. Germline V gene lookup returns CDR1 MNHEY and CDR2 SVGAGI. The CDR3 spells CASRLGQGSNQPQHF. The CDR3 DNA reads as TGTGCCAGCAGGTTGGGACAGGGAAGTAATCAGCCCCAGCATTTT.

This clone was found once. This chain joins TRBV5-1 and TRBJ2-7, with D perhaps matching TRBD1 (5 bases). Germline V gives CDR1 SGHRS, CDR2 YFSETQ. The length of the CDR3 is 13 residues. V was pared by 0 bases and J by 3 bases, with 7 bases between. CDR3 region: CASSLGQYYEQYF. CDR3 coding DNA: TGCGCCAGCAGCTTGGGACAGTACTACGAGCAGTACTTC. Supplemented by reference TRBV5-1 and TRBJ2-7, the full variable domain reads KAGVTQTPRYLIKTRGQQVTLSCSPISGHRSVSWYQQTPGQGLQFLFEYFSETQRNKGNFPGRFSGRQFSNSRSEMNVSTLELGDSALYLCASSLGQYYEQYFGPGTRLTVT.

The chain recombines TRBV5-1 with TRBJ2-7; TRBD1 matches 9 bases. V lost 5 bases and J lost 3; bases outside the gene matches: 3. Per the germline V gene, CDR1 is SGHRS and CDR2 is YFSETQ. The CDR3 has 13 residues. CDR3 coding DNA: TGCGCCAGCAGGCGGGACAGGGTCTACGAGCAGTACTTC. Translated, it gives CASRRDRVYEQYF.

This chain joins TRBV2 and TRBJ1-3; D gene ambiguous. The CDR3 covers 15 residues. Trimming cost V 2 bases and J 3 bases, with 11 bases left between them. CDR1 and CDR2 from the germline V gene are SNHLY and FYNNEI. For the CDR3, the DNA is TGTGCCAGCAGTGAACGCCCGGGGAGTGGAAACACCATATATTTT. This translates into CASSERPGSGNTIYF.

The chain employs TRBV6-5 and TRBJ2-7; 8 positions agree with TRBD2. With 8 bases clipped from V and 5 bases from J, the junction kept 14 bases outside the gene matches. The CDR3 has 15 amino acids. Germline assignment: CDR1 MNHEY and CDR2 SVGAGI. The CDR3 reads CASALGGGAPDEQYF. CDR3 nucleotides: TGTGCCAGCGCCCTCGGGGGGGGAGCCCCTGACGAGCAGTACTTC.

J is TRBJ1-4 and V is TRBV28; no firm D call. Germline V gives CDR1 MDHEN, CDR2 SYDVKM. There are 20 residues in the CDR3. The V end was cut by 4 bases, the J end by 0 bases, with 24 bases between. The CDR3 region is CASSSRYRNYPLSTNEKLFF. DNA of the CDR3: TGTGCCAGCAGTTCCCGTTACCGGAACTATCCTCTCTCAACTAATGAAAAACTGTTTTTT.

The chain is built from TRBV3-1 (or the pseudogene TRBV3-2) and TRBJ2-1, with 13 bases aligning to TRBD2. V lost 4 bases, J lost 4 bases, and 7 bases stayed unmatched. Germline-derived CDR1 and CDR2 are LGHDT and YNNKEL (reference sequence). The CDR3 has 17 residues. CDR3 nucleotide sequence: TGTGCCAGCAGCCTAGGACTAGCGGGAGCTCTATACAATGAGCAGTTCTTC. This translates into CASSLGLAGALYNEQFF.

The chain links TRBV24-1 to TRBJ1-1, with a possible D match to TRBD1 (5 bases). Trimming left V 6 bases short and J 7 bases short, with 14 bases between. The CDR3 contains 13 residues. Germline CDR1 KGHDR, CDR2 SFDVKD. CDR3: CATSQGGSDEAFF. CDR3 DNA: TGTGCCACCAGTCAGGGAGGATCGGATGAAGCTTTCTTT.

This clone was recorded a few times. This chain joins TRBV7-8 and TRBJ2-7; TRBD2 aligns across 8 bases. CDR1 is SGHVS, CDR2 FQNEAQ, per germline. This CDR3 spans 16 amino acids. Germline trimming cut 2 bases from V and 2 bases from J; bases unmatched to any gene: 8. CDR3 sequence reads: CASSLSLAVETYEQYF. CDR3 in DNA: TGTGCCAGCAGCTTATCACTAGCGGTAGAGACCTACGAGCAGTACTTC.

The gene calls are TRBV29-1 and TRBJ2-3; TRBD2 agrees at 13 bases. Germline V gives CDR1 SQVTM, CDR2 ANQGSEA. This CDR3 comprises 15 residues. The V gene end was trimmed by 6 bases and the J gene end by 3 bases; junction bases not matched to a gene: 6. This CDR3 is CSVIRTSGRTDTQYF. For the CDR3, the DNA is TGCAGCGTCATCCGGACTAGCGGGAGAACAGATACGCAGTATTTT.

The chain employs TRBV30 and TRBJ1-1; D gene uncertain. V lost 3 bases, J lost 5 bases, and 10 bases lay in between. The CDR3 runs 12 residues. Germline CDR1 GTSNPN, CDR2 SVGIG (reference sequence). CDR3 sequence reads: CAWRRRETEAFF. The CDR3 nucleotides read TGTGCCTGGAGACGTCGGGAAACTGAAGCTTTCTTT. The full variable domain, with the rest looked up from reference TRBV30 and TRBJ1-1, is SQTIHQWPATLVQPVGSPLSLECTVEGTSNPNLYWYRQAAGRGLQLLFYSVGIGQISSEVPQNLSASRPQDRQFILSSKKLLLSDSGFYLCAWRRRETEAFFGQGTRLTVV.

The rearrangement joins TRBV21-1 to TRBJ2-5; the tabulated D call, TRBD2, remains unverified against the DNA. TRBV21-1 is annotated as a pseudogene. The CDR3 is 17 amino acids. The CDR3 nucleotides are TGTGCCAGCAGCAAAACTAGCGGGAGCGGCCGACAAGAGACCCAGTACTTC. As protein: CASSKTSGSGRQETQYF.

In nucleotides, the CDR3 is TGTGCCAGTGTGGGACAGCCTCTCGGTAAGCAGTTCTTC. Protein: CASVGQPLGKQFF. The V and J genes are TRBV28 and TRBJ2-1; 7 nucleotides align to TRBD1. Germline V lookup: CDR1 MDHEN, CDR2 SYDVKM. V gave up 9 bases and J gave up 11 bases; unmatched junction bases: 13. The CDR3 spans 13 residues. The full variable domain, its missing parts supplied by reference TRBV28 and TRBJ2-1, is DVKVTQSSRYLVKRTGEKVFLECVQDMDHENMFWYRQDPGLGLRLIYFSYDVKMKEKGDIPEGYSVSREKKERFSLILESASTNQTSMYLCASVGQPLGKQFFGPGTRLTVL.

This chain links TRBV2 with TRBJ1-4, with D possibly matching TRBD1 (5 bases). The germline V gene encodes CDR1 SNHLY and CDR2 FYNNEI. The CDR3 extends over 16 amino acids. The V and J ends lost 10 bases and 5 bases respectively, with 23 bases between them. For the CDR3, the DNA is TGTGCCAACGGTGAAGGGGAGGGACGGGGAAATGAAAAACTGTTTTTT. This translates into CANGEGEGRGNEKLFF.